These 27 T cell receptor beta chains were all obtained from the same sample, sequenced in a study of blood T cell repertoires in COVID-19. The data were produced by immunoSEQ multiplex PCR, yet TCRdb's version contains in-frame clones alone and is incomplete. The sample comprises tens of thousands of clones, over 80% of which are singletons, and over 10% rests with the top ten. Material: peripheral blood. The receptors were gathered from a human donor in a cohort sampled during active COVID-19.

The rearrangement uses TRBV5-1 and TRBJ1-1; D is unresolved. Germline lookup yields CDR1 SGHRS and CDR2 YFSETQ. Trimming left V 1 base short and J 5 bases short, with 15 bases between. The length of the CDR3 is 15 residues. CDR3 in amino acids: CASSLQTSRGTEAFF. The CDR3 DNA follows: TGCGCCAGCAGCTTGCAGACCTCTCGAGGGACTGAAGCTTTCTTT.

As DNA, the CDR3 is TGTGCCAGCAGCCAGAATACCTACGAGCAGTACTTC. Translating gives CASSQNTYEQYF. This chain connects TRBV7-2 to TRBJ2-7; D remains unclear. The V and J ends lost 5 bases and 2 bases respectively, with 7 bases between them. This CDR3 spans 12 amino acids. Germline CDR1 and CDR2: SGHTA and FQGNSA.

V gene TRBV5-6 combines with J gene TRBJ2-1; D is perhaps TRBD1 (5 bases). CDR3 size: 14 residues. The germline V gene encodes CDR1 SGHDT and CDR2 YYEEEE. V shed 0 bases and J shed 6 bases, with 10 bases lying between them. CDR3 coding DNA: TGTGCCAGCAGCTTGGTACAGGTGATCAATGAGCAGTTCTTC. It is translated as CASSLVQVINEQFF.

The J gene is TRBJ1-5, the V gene TRBV6-5; possible D gene TRBD1, 6 bases. The CDR3 length is 15 residues. V gave up 6 bases and J gave up 0 bases, with 12 bases separating them. Germline assignment: CDR1 MNHEY and CDR2 SVGAGI. For the CDR3, the DNA is TGTGCCAGCAGACTGACAGGTTATAGCAATCAGCCCCAGCATTTT. Translating gives CASRLTGYSNQPQHF.

The chain combines TRBV10-2 with TRBJ2-1, with TRBD2 as a possible D gene (6 bases). The CDR3 runs to 14 residues. V lost 8 bases to trimming and J lost 6 bases, with 17 bases between them. CDR1 is WSHSY and CDR2 is SAAADI in the germline V gene. CDR3 residues: CASVHTGDPNEQFF. The CDR3 DNA follows: TGCGCCAGCGTTCACACGGGAGATCCCAATGAGCAGTTCTTC.

This clone was seen more than once but under ten times. The chain joins TRBV28 to TRBJ1-5; 7 nucleotides line up with TRBD1. The germline CDR1 and CDR2 sequences are MDHEN and SYDVKM. V lost 7 bases to trimming and J lost 6 bases; unmatched junction nucleotides: 3. The CDR3 runs 12 residues. CDR3 sequence: CASKTGSQPQHF. CDR3 bases: TGTGCCAGCAAGACAGGGAGTCAGCCCCAGCATTTT.

The chain links TRBV5-1 to TRBJ2-7; 7 nucleotides line up with TRBD1. The CDR3 spans 13 residues. Germline-derived CDR1 and CDR2 are SGHRS and YFSETQ. V shed 4 bases and J 4 bases; nucleotides not matched to a gene: 5. The CDR3 nucleotides read TGCGCCAGCAGCACAGGGGTCTCGTACGAGCAGTACTTC. It specifies CASSTGVSYEQYF.

The chain joins TRBV5-8 to TRBJ2-5, with 10 bases that match TRBD2. Looked up from germline, CDR1 is SGHTS and CDR2 is YDEGEE. The CDR3 sequence is 17 residues long. The junction had 12 bases not matched to a gene; V was cut back by 0 bases and J by 7 bases. The CDR3 region is CASSLAPSGGRGRTQYF. As DNA, the CDR3 is TGTGCCAGCAGCTTGGCCCCTAGCGGGGGAAGAGGAAGGACCCAGTACTTC.

The V gene is TRBV9, the J gene TRBJ2-2, with 11 bases identical to TRBD2. The CDR3 is 16 residues long. V lost 3 bases to trimming and J lost 4 bases; unmatched junction nucleotides: 5. Germline V CDR1 and CDR2: SGDLS, YYNGEE. The CDR3 DNA follows: TGTGCCAGCAGCGATAGCGGGGGGGCAGTCACCGGGGAGCTGTTTTTT. Its protein product is CASSDSGGAVTGELFF. The full variable domain, its missing parts supplied by reference TRBV9 and TRBJ2-2, is DSGVTQTPKHLITATGQRVTLRCSPRSGDLSVYWYQQSLDQGLQFLIQYYNGEERAKGNILERFSAQQFPDLHSELNLSSLELGDSALYFCASSDSGGAVTGELFFGEGSRLTVL.

The chain uses TRBV3-1 (or the pseudogene TRBV3-2) and TRBJ2-2; 9 bases are a match to TRBD1. Trimming at V came to 1 base and at J to 4 bases, leaving 1 base not matched to a gene. This CDR3 region has 15 residues. Germline assignment: CDR1 LGHDT and CDR2 YNNKEL (reference sequence). The CDR3 DNA is TGTGCCAGCAGCCAAGGGACAGGGGCCACCGGGGAGCTGTTTTTT. Protein sequence: CASSQGTGATGELFF.

This chain joins TRBV6-1 and TRBJ2-7, with 11 bases fitting TRBD2. Germline CDR1 and CDR2: MNHNS and SASEGT. The CDR3 length is 17 residues. V lost 4 bases and J lost 5; bases outside the gene matches: 13. The CDR3 here is CASSATTLAGVSNEQYF. Here the CDR3 DNA reads TGTGCCAGCAGTGCGACGACACTAGCGGGAGTATCTAACGAGCAGTACTTC.

The chain couples TRBV11-2 to TRBJ2-7, with 7 positions matching TRBD1. J gave up 7 bases and V 5 bases, and 8 bases lay outside the gene matches. There are 13 residues in the CDR3. The germline V gene has CDR1 SGHAT and CDR2 FQNNGV. DNA for the CDR3: TGTGCCAGCAGCCGTGGACAGGTTGGAGAGCAGTACTTC. It codes for CASSRGQVGEQYF.

This rearrangement joins TRBV5-5 to TRBJ2-7; 7 bases are a match to TRBD1. Germline values: CDR1 SGHKS, CDR2 YYEKEE (reference sequence). The length of the CDR3 is 15 residues. V lost 4 bases, J lost 0 bases, and 7 bases stayed unmatched. The CDR3 region has the DNA TGTGCCAGCAGCGTTGGACAGGACAGCTCCTACGAGCAGTACTTC. This encodes CASSVGQDSSYEQYF.

CDR3 protein: CSASPLAGGPPVGTQYF. CDR3 DNA: TGCAGTGCTAGTCCACTAGCGGGGGGGCCCCCGGTGGGTACGCAGTATTTT. The chain employs TRBV20-1 and TRBJ2-3; TRBD2 matches at 13 bases. Germline CDR1 is DFQATT and CDR2 is SNEGSKA (reference sequence). V dropped 3 bases and J dropped 8; count of bases not matched to a gene: 14. The CDR3 runs 17 residues.

The chain carries TRBV5-6 and TRBJ1-1, with TRBD1 identical over 7 bases. Per the germline V gene, CDR1 is SGHDT and CDR2 is YYEEEE. After removal of 2 bases from V and 4 bases from J, the junction contained 8 bases not matched to a gene. CDR3 size: 15 residues. The DNA for the CDR3 is TGTGCCAGCAGCTTTAAATTGCAGGGGGGCACTGAAGCTTTCTTT. It specifies CASSFKLQGGTEAFF.

The chain combines TRBV4-2 with TRBJ2-3; D is perhaps TRBD2 (5 bases). Germline V gene sequence: CDR1 LGHNA, CDR2 YNFKEQ. The CDR3 is made up of 17 amino acids. V shed 0 bases and J shed 1 base, with 14 bases lying between them. The CDR3 coding sequence is TGTGCCAGCAGCCAAGAGGCCCCAACTAGGGGCACAGATACGCAGTATTTT. It specifies CASSQEAPTRGTDTQYF.

The V and J genes are TRBV3-1 (or the pseudogene TRBV3-2) and TRBJ1-6; no firm D call. Germline V gives CDR1 LGHDT, CDR2 YNNKEL (reference sequence). The V end lost 0 bases, the J end lost 0 bases, and 15 bases lay between the germline ends. CDR3 length: 19 amino acids. Here the CDR3 reads CASSQEHSPSGSYNSPLHF. CDR3 nucleotides: TGTGCCAGCAGCCAAGAACACAGTCCCTCAGGCTCCTATAATTCACCCCTCCACTTT.

This clone was observed a handful of times. The rearrangement joins TRBV5-4 to TRBJ1-1; D possibly corresponds to TRBD1 (5 bases). V lost 1 base to trimming and J lost 1 base, with 11 bases between them. The V gene's germline CDR1 is SGHNT and CDR2 YYREEE (reference sequence). The CDR3 has 15 residues. In DNA, the CDR3 is TGTGCCAGCAGCTTGTTGGGGGAGGGGAACACTGAAGCTTTCTTT. This sequence encodes CASSLLGEGNTEAFF.

The V and J genes are TRBV2 and TRBJ1-1, with 8 bases identical to TRBD1. CDR1 is SNHLY, CDR2 FYNNEI, per germline. The junction had 0 bases not matched to a gene; V was cut back by 2 bases and J by 1 base. The CDR3 runs to 14 residues. The CDR3 coding sequence is TGTGCCAGCAGTGAACAGGGGGCGAACACTGAAGCTTTCTTT. Protein sequence: CASSEQGANTEAFF.

The chain links TRBV4-3 to TRBJ1-6; D perhaps matches TRBD1 (5 bases). The V end lost 0 bases, the J end lost 12 bases, and 15 bases lay between the germline ends. This CDR3 is built from 15 residues. The germline CDR1 and CDR2 sequences are LGHNA and YSLEER. DNA for the CDR3: TGCGCCAGCAGCCAAGACAGGGTTGTGGTCGGACCCCTCCACTTT. Encoded protein: CASSQDRVVVGPLHF.

The rearrangement links TRBV19 to TRBJ2-7; 8 bases map to TRBD1. Germline CDR1 is LNHDA and CDR2 is SQIVND (reference sequence). V lost 8 bases and J lost 2; bases outside the gene matches: 8. The CDR3 loop spans 14 amino acids. CDR3 amino acids: CASSTGGRTYEQYF. The CDR3 bases are TGTGCCAGTTCCACAGGGGGACGTACCTACGAGCAGTACTTC.

This chain's CDR3 is CASSQVMTGAVREQFF. The CDR3 coding sequence is TGCGCCAGCAGCCAAGTGATGACAGGGGCTGTACGTGAGCAGTTCTTC. This rearrangement joins TRBV4-3 to TRBJ2-1, with TRBD1 matching over 8 bases. The length of the CDR3 is 16 residues. The V gene's germline CDR1 is LGHNA and CDR2 YSLEER. The V gene end was trimmed by 1 base and the J gene end by 9 bases; junction bases not matched to a gene: 11.

The CDR3 region is CASSSPGSYEQYF. CDR3 DNA: TGTGCCAGCAGCTCACCAGGGTCCTACGAGCAGTACTTC. The rearrangement uses TRBV7-3 and TRBJ2-7; D may be TRBD1 (5 bases). Germline CDR1 and CDR2: SGHTA and FQGTGA. The ends were cut back, 4 bases at V and 1 base at J, with 8 bases in the middle. The CDR3 spans 13 residues.

This clone was counted once. This chain links TRBV7-2 with TRBJ1-1, with 11 nucleotides matching TRBD1. The CDR3 has 17 amino acids. Germline assignment: CDR1 SGHTA and CDR2 FQGNSA. With V trimmed by 0 bases and J by 4 bases, 7 bases remained unmatched. The CDR3 nucleotides are TGTGCCAGCAGCTTAGCCCGGACAGGGGGCGCACCCACTGAAGCTTTCTTT. This codes for CASSLARTGGAPTEAFF.

This chain joins TRBV12-3 or TRBV12-4 and TRBJ2-7; possibly TRBD1 for D (5 bases). The CDR3 runs to 13 residues. V was cut by 5 bases and J by 1 base, with 9 bases left in between. This CDR3 reads CASSIRQSYEQYF. CDR3 nucleotide sequence: TGTGCCAGCAGTATCCGACAGTCCTACGAGCAGTACTTC.

The J gene is TRBJ2-1, the V gene TRBV19, with 7 positions matching TRBD2. V shed 9 bases and J 16 bases; nucleotides not matched to a gene: 3. This CDR3 is built from 8 residues. The germline V gene encodes CDR1 LNHDA and CDR2 SQIVND (reference sequence). CDR3 nucleotides: TGTGCCAGGCGGGACTACTTCTTC. Its translation: CARRDYFF.

This clone was picked up a small number of times. V usage is TRBV9 and J usage is TRBJ2-5, with a weak D call TRBD1 (5 bases). V gave up 3 bases and J gave up 7 bases, with 22 bases separating them. CDR1 and CDR2 from the germline V gene are SGDLS and YYNGEE. This CDR3 contains 16 residues. Here the CDR3 DNA reads TGTGCCAGCAGCGACCTGAGGCAGGGTATTCTATCGACCCAGTACTTC. It yields the protein CASSDLRQGILSTQYF.